The sequence of this TCR beta chain was determined in a study of blood T cell repertoires in COVID-19 (dated by TCRdb to between 2020 and 2021). Study-level background: The collaborator samples originated in the United States, Italy and Spain and spanned the acute and convalescent phases of COVID-19. Where HLA class I and class II types were available, the types were taken from metadata supplied by the sample provider, not from assay-based typing. Sample metadata almost always included a de-identified subject ID, COVID-19 status, age in years and sex. Deeply sampled blood TCRbeta repertoires from subjects exposed to, actively infected with, or recovered from COVID-19 were included in the dataset. The repertoires were released in a freely available public database intended as a resource for research on the immune response to SARS-CoV-2. The material from the prospective study consisted of cDNA or gDNA derived from T cells, B-cell-depleted T cells, or PBMCs. The samples were drawn from the first 160 participants of the ongoing ImmuneRACE study and from 1,254 subjects provided by 6 global collaborators. Broad study findings and their caveats: How much clinical and demographic metadata was included differed by source and by participant, and the metadata was provided uncurated.

The immunoSEQ Assay, a bias-controlled multiplex PCR, was used to amplify TCRbeta CDR3 regions from genomic DNA. For the original study's pipeline: The number of nucleated cells in each sample was estimated by amplification of reference gene primers within the assay. Sequence reads were collapsed and filtered to measure the absolute abundance of every unique TCRbeta CDR3 rearrangement. For each sample, productive Simpson clonality was calculated as the square root of Simpson's diversity index over productive rearrangements. TCRdb retrieved this table from immuneACCESS and kept in-frame rearrangements only. Not all clones are present; in checked studies, unresolved V genes account for under half, and no reason is known for the remainder. D and trimming come from the DNA, and the V and J calls and clone size come from that table. This sample gives 140,000 or so clones in total; less than 90% of them show up just once. The ten largest clones represent about 2.5% of the sample.

One collaborating source in Seattle enrolled patients while the patients were actively infected and followed the patients over time throughout the course of disease. Whole blood was collected in K2EDTA tubes by collaborating institutions according to the institutions' own protocols. For TCRbeta analysis, collaborator samples were shipped as frozen whole blood, as isolated PBMCs, or as DNA extracted from either sample type. CDR1 and CDR2 are drawn from the germline V gene: SGDLS, YYNGEE. V and J lose 0 bases and 6 bases, and a span of 17 bases separates them. The CDR3 runs 16 residues from the cysteine to the phenylalanine. Only CDR3 DNA remains: 48 bases, in frame from the first base. For this clone: Its antigen is currently not known. No base quality information exists; no much larger clone differs at one position.

This receptor chain uses TRBV9 and TRBJ2-3; no D segment can be confidently identified. The TCR sequence derives from a human donor with COVID-19, enrolled during active disease. The donor label of this sample is uncertain. Sequencing input: peripheral blood. The sequence in DNA is TGTGCCAGCAGCGTAGGTTCCCAGCGATTGACGGATACGCAGTATTTT. Translated, it reads CASSVGSQRLTDTQYF.